The rows below give T cell receptor beta chains drawn from one sample of a study of CD8 T cells in Susac syndrome. MiXCR was run by TCRdb on the immunoSEQ multiplex PCR reads, yielding one entry per CDR3 protein. The table records under 95,000 distinct CDR3 sequences, over 90% of them present only once. Sequenced input: CD4+ T cells from PBMCs. These receptors came from a human donor with Susac syndrome. Both conserved end residues are part of each CDR3. Each record gives: D gene, J gene, V gene, CDR3 length, clone size, CDR3 protein, CDR3 DNA. D genes are given only for firm matches. Clone size is given for some rows only: seen once, a few or many times, or a class if the clone is expanded.

-	TRBJ2-5	TRBV12-3/TRBV12-4	14	-	CASSTVTGQETQYF	TGTGCCAGCAGTACCGTCACGGGGCAAGAGACCCAGTACTTC
TRBD1	TRBJ1-5	TRBV4-1	15	-	CASNPTDRGLQPQHF	TGCGCCAGCAACCCTACGGACAGGGGGCTTCAGCCCCAGCATTTT
-	TRBJ1-5	TRBV15	17	-	CATSALPEGASNQPQHF	TGTGCCACCAGCGCCCTCCCGGAGGGAGCAAGCAATCAGCCCCAGCATTTT
-	TRBJ2-7	TRBV6-6	15	-	CASSGRGSPPYEQYF	TGTGCCAGCAGTGGGAGGGGGAGTCCTCCCTACGAGCAGTACTTC
-	TRBJ2-2	TRBV12-3/TRBV12-4	13	-	CATPEVNTGELFF	TGTGCCACCCCCGAGGTCAACACCGGGGAGCTGTTTTTT
-	TRBJ1-1	TRBV28	15	-	CASATQGKVNTEAFF	TGTGCCAGCGCGACCCAGGGAAAGGTGAACACTGAAGCTTTCTTT
-	TRBJ2-5	TRBV7-9	15	-	CASTKSPAYQETQYF	TGTGCCAGCACGAAATCACCAGCGTACCAAGAGACCCAGTACTTC
-	TRBJ2-5	TRBV7-9	14	-	CASSDTTEEETQYF	TGTGCCAGCAGCGACACGACAGAGGAAGAGACCCAGTACTTC
TRBD1	TRBJ1-2	TRBV15	14	-	CATSRDRGGYGYTF	TGTGCCACCAGTCGGGACAGGGGAGGCTATGGCTACACCTTC
TRBD2	TRBJ2-5	TRBV3-1	16	once	CASSQVRLAGMETQYF	TGTGCCAGCAGCCAAGTCCGACTAGCGGGGATGGAGACCCAGTACTTC
TRBD1	TRBJ2-7	TRBV15	15	-	CATSRLTGAAYEQYF	TGTGCCACCAGCAGATTGACAGGGGCCGCCTACGAGCAGTACTTC
TRBD2	TRBJ2-5	TRBV29-1	18	-	CSVEHRTSGGEGGETQYF	TGCAGCGTTGAGCACAGGACTAGCGGGGGAGAGGGAGGGGAGACCCAGTACTTC
-	TRBJ2-5	TRBV6-2/TRBV6-3	14	-	CASTHGGEVETQYF	TGTGCCAGCACCCACGGGGGAGAAGTAGAGACCCAGTACTTC
-	TRBJ1-5	TRBV6-6	14	-	CANSGQYSNQPQHF	TGTGCCAACTCTGGACAGTATAGCAATCAGCCCCAGCATTTT
-	TRBJ2-3	TRBV5-1	17	-	CASSPDGTGFIADTQYF	TGCGCCAGCAGCCCCGACGGCACAGGGTTCATCGCAGATACGCAGTATTTT
TRBD2	TRBJ2-5	TRBV12-3/TRBV12-4	13	-	CASSTSGGETQYF	TGTGCCAGCAGTACTAGCGGGGGGGAGACCCAGTACTTC
TRBD2	TRBJ2-3	TRBV5-6	17	-	CASSFFGLAGEADTQYF	TGTGCCAGCAGCTTCTTTGGGCTAGCGGGGGAGGCAGATACGCAGTATTTT
-	TRBJ1-6	TRBV15	14	-	CATSRDRGNSPLHF	TGTGCCACCAGCAGAGACAGGGGAAACTCACCCCTCCACTTT
TRBD1	TRBJ2-7	TRBV23-1	13	-	CASRGQGGHEQYF	TGCGCCAGTCGTGGACAGGGTGGCCACGAGCAGTACTTC
-	TRBJ1-4	TRBV4-3	15	-	CASSDIGATNEKLFF	TGCGCCAGCAGCGATATAGGGGCAACTAATGAAAAACTGTTTTTT
TRBD1	TRBJ1-1	TRBV6-4	14	-	CANPGTAQNRRAFF	TGTGCCAACCCTGGGACAGCCCAAAATAGAAGAGCTTTCTTT
-	TRBJ1-2	TRBV5-1	13	-	CASSPPRSDGYTF	TGCGCCAGCAGCCCACCTCGGTCGGATGGCTACACCTTC
-	TRBJ2-5	TRBV28	14	-	CASSLAAFQETQYF	TGTGCCAGCAGTTTAGCTGCTTTCCAAGAGACCCAGTACTTC
TRBD1	TRBJ1-4	TRBV30	13	-	CAWTRGPNEKLFF	TGTGCCTGGACCAGGGGGCCTAATGAAAAACTGTTTTTT
-	TRBJ2-3	TRBV3-1	16	-	CASSQNGLAGTDTQYF	TGTGCCAGCAGCCAGAACGGTCTAGCTGGCACAGATACGCAGTATTTT
-	TRBJ2-5	TRBV20-1	12	-	CSAPTNQQTQYF	TGCAGTGCTCCCACCAACCAACAGACCCAGTACTTC
-	TRBJ1-5	TRBV21-1	14	once	CASSRRYSNQPQHF	TGTGCCAGCAGCCGTCGTTATAGCAATCAGCCCCAGCATTTT
-	TRBJ2-7	TRBV30	12	once	CAWSETAYEQYF	TGTGCCTGGAGCGAGACAGCCTACGAGCAGTACTTC
-	TRBJ2-5	TRBV19	13	-	CASSGRQEETQYF	TGTGCCAGTAGCGGGAGACAGGAGGAGACCCAGTACTTC
-	TRBJ1-6	TRBV7-2	15	-	CASSSTGTTNSPLHF	TGTGCCAGCAGCTCGACCGGGACTACTAATTCACCCCTCCACTTT
-	TRBJ1-5	TRBV6-6	14	-	CASSRNGGTQPQHF	TGTGCCAGCAGCCGGAACGGGGGGACGCAGCCCCAGCATTTT
-	TRBJ1-2	TRBV30	13	-	CAWSTRRGDGYTF	TGTGCCTGGAGCACCCGAAGGGGGGATGGCTACACCTTC
TRBD2	TRBJ2-3	TRBV4-1	16	-	CASRGLGTSLTDTQYF	TGCGCCAGCAGGGGGTTGGGGACTAGCCTCACAGATACGCAGTATTTT
TRBD2	TRBJ2-7	TRBV7-3	14	-	CASSSSGDSYEQYF	TGTGCCAGCAGCTCTAGCGGGGACTCCTACGAGCAGTACTTC
TRBD2	TRBJ2-3	TRBV18	18	once	CASSPIATSGTSTDTQYF	TGTGCCAGCTCACCAATAGCGACTAGCGGTACTAGCACAGATACGCAGTATTTT
-	TRBJ1-4	TRBV30	16	once	CAWRRGAAGANEKLFF	TGTGCCTGGAGGCGAGGGGCGGCCGGGGCTAATGAAAAACTGTTTTTT
TRBD2	TRBJ2-3	TRBV27	19	-	CASSFVRLRAGELTDTQYF	TGTGCCAGCAGTTTCGTCCGACTAAGAGCGGGGGAGCTCACAGATACGCAGTATTTT
TRBD1	TRBJ2-5	TRBV28	14	once	CASRGQGEAETQYF	TGTGCCAGCAGGGGACAGGGAGAAGCGGAGACCCAGTACTTC
TRBD2	TRBJ2-1	TRBV11-2	16	-	CASSSQSVAGANEQFF	TGTGCCAGCAGCTCCCAGTCGGTAGCGGGGGCCAATGAGCAGTTCTTC
-	TRBJ2-1	TRBV27	15	-	CASKAWGRIYNEQFF	TGTGCCAGCAAGGCCTGGGGCAGAATCTACAATGAGCAGTTCTTC
TRBD1	TRBJ1-6	TRBV30	15	-	CAWSLPDRRNSPLHF	TGTGCCTGGAGTCTTCCGGACAGGAGAAATTCACCCCTCCACTTT
-	TRBJ1-1	TRBV29-1	10	once	CSVSEPAAFF	TGCAGCGTTTCCGAGCCAGCTGCTTTCTTT
-	TRBJ1-1	TRBV7-2	13	few	CASSSSMNTEAFF	TGTGCCAGCAGCTCTAGTATGAACACTGAAGCTTTCTTT
-	TRBJ2-5	TRBV28	16	-	CASRPRGEGGEKTQYF	TGTGCCAGCAGACCAAGGGGTGAAGGGGGGGAAAAGACCCAGTACTTC
-	TRBJ2-1	TRBV20-1	15	-	CSAPPLGGTYNEQFF	TGCAGTGCTCCCCCTTTGGGGGGTACCTACAATGAGCAGTTCTTC
-	TRBJ2-2	TRBV5-4	16	once	CASSSNARGPTGELFF	TGTGCCAGCAGCTCAAACGCGAGGGGCCCAACCGGGGAGCTGTTTTTT
-	TRBJ1-5	TRBV20-1	13	-	CSATGSSNQPQHF	TGCAGTGCTACAGGAAGTAGCAATCAGCCCCAGCATTTT